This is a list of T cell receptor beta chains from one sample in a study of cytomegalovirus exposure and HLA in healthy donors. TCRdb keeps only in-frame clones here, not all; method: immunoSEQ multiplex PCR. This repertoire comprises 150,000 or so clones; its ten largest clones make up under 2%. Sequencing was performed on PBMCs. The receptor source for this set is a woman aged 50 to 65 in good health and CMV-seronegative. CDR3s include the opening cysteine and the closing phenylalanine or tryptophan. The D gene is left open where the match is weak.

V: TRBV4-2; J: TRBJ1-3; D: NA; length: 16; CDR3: CASSQAPGGEGNTIYF
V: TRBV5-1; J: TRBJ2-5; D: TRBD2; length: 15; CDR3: CASSSPLAGEETQYF
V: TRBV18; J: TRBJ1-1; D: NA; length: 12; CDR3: CASSPIIAEAFF
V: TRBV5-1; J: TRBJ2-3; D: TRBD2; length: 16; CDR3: CASNSLAGGPTDTQYF
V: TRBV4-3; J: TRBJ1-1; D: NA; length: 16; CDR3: CASSQDPAGENTEAFF
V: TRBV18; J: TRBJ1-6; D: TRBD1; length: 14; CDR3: CASSPTGGYSPLHF
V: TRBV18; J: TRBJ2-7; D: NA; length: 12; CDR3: CASSPTNREQYF
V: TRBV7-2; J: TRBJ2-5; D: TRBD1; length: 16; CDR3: CASSLATARGIETQYF
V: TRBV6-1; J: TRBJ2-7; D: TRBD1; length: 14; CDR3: CASSAGQAPVEQYF
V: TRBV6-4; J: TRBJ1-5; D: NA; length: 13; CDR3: CASSEHRAQPQHF
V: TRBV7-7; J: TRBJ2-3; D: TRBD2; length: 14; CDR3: CASSPTSGGDTQYF
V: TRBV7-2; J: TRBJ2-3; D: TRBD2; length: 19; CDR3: CASSLAQWGRGGITDTQYF
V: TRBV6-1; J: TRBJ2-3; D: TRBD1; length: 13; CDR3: CACQQGARRTQYF
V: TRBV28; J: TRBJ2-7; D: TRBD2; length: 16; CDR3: CASTTGASGNSYEQYF
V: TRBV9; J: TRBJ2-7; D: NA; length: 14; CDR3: CASSVADRPYEQYF
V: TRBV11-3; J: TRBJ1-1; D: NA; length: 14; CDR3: CASSLGRGNTEAFF
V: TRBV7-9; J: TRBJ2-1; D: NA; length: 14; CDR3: CASSLAGGPDEQFF
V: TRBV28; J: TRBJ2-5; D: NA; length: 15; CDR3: CASSPRGEPGETQYF
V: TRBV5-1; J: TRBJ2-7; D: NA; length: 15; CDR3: CASSVYGSSSYEQYF
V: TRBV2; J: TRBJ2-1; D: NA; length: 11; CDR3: CASADWEEQFF
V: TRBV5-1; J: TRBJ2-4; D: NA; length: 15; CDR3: CASSLGQGGRNIQYF
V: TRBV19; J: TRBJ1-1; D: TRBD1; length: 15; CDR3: CASTKRDRGNTEAFF
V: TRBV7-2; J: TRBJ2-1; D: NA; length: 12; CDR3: CASSGQGHEQFF
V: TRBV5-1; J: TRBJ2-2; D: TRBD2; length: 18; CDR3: CASSLSGGGRASTGELFF
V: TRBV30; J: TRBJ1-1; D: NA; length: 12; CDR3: CAWSAGKGSAFF
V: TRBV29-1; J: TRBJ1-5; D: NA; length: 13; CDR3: CSVEGHDGQPQHF
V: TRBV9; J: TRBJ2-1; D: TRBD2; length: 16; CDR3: CASSVLAGGTYNEQFF
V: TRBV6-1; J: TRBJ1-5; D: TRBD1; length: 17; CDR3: CASSEADRGLSNQPQHF